A single sample is the source of the 8 T cell receptor beta chains below, sequenced in a study of blood T cell repertoires in COVID-19. Measured with immunoSEQ multiplex PCR; TCRdb has only the in-frame clones, and not every one. The table has some 90,000 clones, 75% to 95% seen once. The sample taken for sequencing was peripheral blood. The receptors stem from a woman between 50 and 59 years old in a cohort sampled during active COVID-19.

The V gene is TRBV5-6, the J gene TRBJ1-1, with D perhaps TRBD1 (5 bases). CDR1 and CDR2 from the germline V gene are SGHDT and YYEEEE. There are 14 residues in the CDR3. V was shortened by 2 bases and J by 1 base, with 9 bases between the two germline ends. The CDR3 coding sequence is TGTGCCAGCAGCTTTCGACAGCAGAACACTGAAGCTTTCTTT. It encodes CASSFRQQNTEAFF.

The chain joins TRBV7-6 to TRBJ2-5; 9 bases align to TRBD1. Germline values: CDR1 SGHVS, CDR2 FNYEAQ. V gave up 2 bases and J gave up 5 bases; unmatched junction bases: 12. This CDR3 region has 17 residues. The CDR3 DNA sequence: TGTGCCAGCAGCTTATATGATTTTAGGACAGGGGAGGAGACCCAGTACTTC. Protein: CASSLYDFRTGEETQYF.

This chain joins TRBV6-5 and TRBJ2-4, with TRBD2 as a possible D gene (5 bases). This CDR3 contains 13 residues. Trimming stripped 11 bases from V and 11 bases from J, with 22 bases between. The germline V gene encodes CDR1 MNHEY and CDR2 SVGAGI. Here the CDR3 DNA reads TGTGCCTCTGACCATGGGGAAGGGAGTGTTCAGTACTTC. As protein: CASDHGEGSVQYF.

On this clone itself: Compared with germline, one end of the junction differs, possibly owing to a read error. The CDR3 DNA is TGTGCCACCAGTCCCCGGGACACCGAATACGAGCAGTACTTC. Protein sequence: CATSPRDTEYEQYF. The genes are TRBV10-3 and TRBJ2-7; D is possibly TRBD1 (6 bases). Per germline, CDR1 ENHRY and CDR2 SYGVKD. The CDR3 length is 14 residues.

CDR3: CATADSHNEKLFF. The CDR3 bases are TGTGCCACCGCCGACAGCCATAATGAAAAACTGTTTTTT. The chain uses TRBV15 and TRBJ1-4, with D possibly TRBD1 on 5 matching bases. Trimming removed 8 bases at V and 4 bases at J, with 11 bases between. The CDR3 sequence is 13 residues long. Germline assignment: CDR1 LNHNV and CDR2 YYDKDF (reference sequence).

This clone was recorded only once. The gene calls are TRBV5-6 and TRBJ2-5; 13 bases agree with TRBD2. CDR3 size: 16 residues. Germline trimming cut 3 bases from V and 4 bases from J; bases unmatched to any gene: 6. The germline V gene has CDR1 SGHDT and CDR2 YYEEEE. The CDR3 here is CASSSPGLAGTETQYF. The CDR3 coding sequence is TGTGCCAGCAGCTCTCCGGGACTAGCGGGGACAGAGACCCAGTACTTC.

The rearrangement links TRBV11-3 to TRBJ2-1, with 9 bases fitting TRBD2. The CDR3 totals 15 residues. J lost 2 bases, V lost 5 bases, and 4 bases had no gene match. Germline CDR1 reads SGHNT; CDR2 reads YENEEA. The CDR3 DNA reads TGTGCCAGCAGCCCCAGACTAGCGGCCTACAATGAGCAGTTCTTC. Amino acids: CASSPRLAAYNEQFF.

J is TRBJ1-5 and V is TRBV3-1 (or the pseudogene TRBV3-2), with D possibly being TRBD1 (5 bases). CDR3 length equals 15 residues. The germline V gene has CDR1 LGHDT and CDR2 YNNKEL (reference sequence). Deletions cut 4 bases from V and 8 bases from J, with 18 bases between. The CDR3 sequence: CASSPLGGGSEPQHF. The CDR3 DNA reads as TGTGCCAGCAGCCCTCTGGGCGGGGGAAGTGAGCCCCAGCATTTT.